A single sample is the source of the 24 T cell receptor beta chains below, sequenced in a study of T cells in Graves' hyperthyroidism and ophthalmopathy. TCR beta CDR3 region amplification was performed from RNA transcripts. Using the HTBI primer set, a first-round RT-PCR was run on the TCR CDR3. TCRdb reprocessed the multiplex PCR reads via MiXCR and lists one record per CDR3 protein. Altogether 45,000 to 60,000 distinct CDR3 sequences are present, 40% to 55% being singletons, with the ten largest covering roughly 12%. Source material: blood. Every receptor here comes from a woman aged 30 to 39 with Graves' ophthalmopathy.

In regard to this clonotype: The final CDR3 position lacks the conserved phenylalanine or tryptophan, pointing to a likely read error. The chain joins TRBV14 to TRBJ2-2, with D possibly being TRBD2 (7 bases). This CDR3 contains 15 residues. Germline V gene data show CDR1 as SGHDN and CDR2 as FVKESK. The CDR3 here is CASSLGGARTGELFC. The CDR3 nucleotides are TGTGCCAGCAGCCTTGGGGGGGCTAGGACCGGGGAACTGTTTTGT.

DNA for the CDR3: TGTGCCAGCAGCTTGATGCGGAACACCGGGGAGCAGTACTTC. Its protein is CASSLMRNTGEQYF. V usage is TRBV5-8 and J usage is TRBJ2-7; no clear D. This CDR3 spans 14 amino acids. With 1 base removed from V and 7 bases from J, the gap between germline ends came to 15 bases. Germline lookup yields CDR1 SGHTS and CDR2 YDEGEE.

The chain is built from TRBV19 and TRBJ1-5; 10 nucleotides line up with TRBD1. In germline, CDR1 is LNHDA, CDR2 SQIVND (reference sequence). V gave up 6 bases and J gave up 7 bases; unmatched junction bases: 6. The CDR3 totals 14 residues. This CDR3 reads CASRGTGAAQPQHF. DNA for the CDR3: TGTGCCAGTAGAGGGACAGGGGCCGCCCAGCCCCAGCATTTT.

V gene TRBV6-1 combines with J gene TRBJ1-5; D is unclear. CDR3 length: 15 residues. The germline CDR1 and CDR2 sequences are MNHNS and SASEGT. V was clipped by 7 bases and J by 11 bases, with 24 bases between them. The CDR3 DNA reads TGTGCCAGCACCTCCGTAGCGGGCCACCAAGAGACCCAGCATTTT. This translates into CASTSVAGHQETQHF.

This clonotype was counted between two and nine times. The V and J genes are TRBV7-6 and TRBJ2-1; 8 bases are a match to TRBD1. The CDR3 loop spans 15 amino acids. CDR1 is SGHVS and CDR2 is FNYEAQ in the germline V gene. J lost 9 bases, V lost 4 bases, and 11 bases had no gene match. The CDR3 coding sequence is TGTGCCAGCAGCTACACGACAGGGGAGAACACTGAGCAGTTCTTC. This gives the protein CASSYTTGENTEQFF.

The chain carries TRBV29-1 and TRBJ1-4, with unresolved D. The V and J ends lost 6 bases and 4 bases respectively, with 21 bases between them. The CDR3 contains 16 residues. Germline values: CDR1 SQVTM, CDR2 ANQGSEA. DNA for the CDR3: TGCAGCGTCGTGGTCTGGGATGAGGGCGTTAATGAAAAACTGTTTTTT. It is translated as CSVVVWDEGVNEKLFF.

Many counts were recorded for this clonotype. This chain uses TRBV27 with TRBJ2-1; possibly TRBD1 for D (5 bases). Trimming pared 3 bases from V and 5 bases from J, leaving 8 bases between. CDR3 length: 13 residues. The germline V gene encodes CDR1 MNHEY and CDR2 SMNVEV (reference sequence). Here the CDR3 reads CASSFTGNNEQFF. Here the CDR3 DNA reads TGTGCCAGCAGTTTCACAGGTAACAATGAGCAGTTCTTC.

The rearrangement uses TRBV5-6 and TRBJ1-2; 8 bases match TRBD1. The trim removed 5 bases at V and 5 bases at J, leaving 8 bases unmatched. CDR3 length equals 14 residues. Germline V CDR1 and CDR2: SGHDT, YYEEEE. In nucleotides, the CDR3 is TGTGCCAGCAGGCCACAGGGGGAACTATATGGCTACACCTTC. Its translation is CASRPQGELYGYTF.

Ten or more counts support this clonotype. This chain joins TRBV9 and TRBJ1-5; no reliable D call. The CDR3 covers 13 residues. Trimming shortened V by 3 bases and J by 5 bases, and 9 bases separated the two germline ends. Germline assignment: CDR1 SGDLS and CDR2 YYNGEE. CDR3 sequence: CASSAHLDQPQHF. The CDR3 DNA is TGTGCCAGCAGCGCCCACCTAGATCAGCCCCAGCATTTT.

A remark on this clonotype: This clone may be a read error of a much larger clone one base away. V is TRBV28 and J is TRBJ1-1; tentatively, D is TRBD1 (6 bases). The CDR3 contains 14 residues. CDR1 and CDR2 from the germline V gene are MDHEN and SYDVKM. The CDR3 coding sequence is TGTGCCAGCAGTCCCGGGACAACGATGACTGAAGCTTGCTTT. The encoded protein is CASSPGTTMTEACF.

A remark on this clonotype: The missing conserved phenylalanine or tryptophan at the end of this CDR3 makes a read error likely. The chain joins TRBV5-4 to TRBJ2-7; D is unresolved. The germline V gene encodes CDR1 SGHNT and CDR2 YYREEE (reference sequence). Trimming shortened V by 4 bases and J by 3 bases, and 14 bases separated the two germline ends. The CDR3 is 14 residues long. CDR3 sequence reads: CASSLELGSYEQYC. The DNA for the CDR3 is TGTGCCAGCAGCCTGGAGCTCGGCAGCTACGAGCAGTACTGC.

This clonotype was detected ten times or more. The chain has TRBV12-3 or TRBV12-4 and TRBJ2-4; D gene ambiguous. This CDR3 spans 16 amino acids. V was pared by 7 bases and J by 0 bases, with 16 bases between. The CDR3 loop is CASTVDWQLAKNIQYF. The CDR3 nucleotides read TGTGCCAGCACCGTAGATTGGCAGCTAGCCAAAAACATTCAGTACTTC.

This clonotype occurred many times. CDR3 DNA: TGTGCCAGCAGCCATACGGCCCGGAGCTCCTACAATGAGCAGTTCTTC. This sequence encodes CASSHTARSSYNEQFF. V and J are TRBV7-3 and TRBJ2-1; D remains unclear. CDR1 and CDR2 from the germline V gene are SGHTA and FQGTGA. The V gene lost 5 bases and the J gene lost 0 bases, with 14 bases spanning the gap. The CDR3 is 16 residues long.

This rearrangement joins TRBV19 to TRBJ2-5; TRBD1 aligns across 10 bases. The CDR3 runs to 13 residues. Trimming took 4 bases from V and 5 from J; bases not matched to a gene: 1. CDR1 LNHDA and CDR2 SQIVND come from the germline V gene (reference sequence). CDR3 sequence (DNA): TGTGCCAGTAGTAGACAGGGGGCTGAGACCCAGTACTTC. Residues: CASSRQGAETQYF.

Notes on this clonotype: A junction boundary mismatches the germline segment, possibly from a read error. The chain combines TRBV19 with TRBJ2-3, with D uncertain. This CDR3 is built from 14 residues. From germline, CDR1 is LNHDA and CDR2 SQIVND (reference sequence). This chain's CDR3 is CAGSLSRSPDTRYF. As DNA, the CDR3 is TGTGCCGGTAGTCTCTCTAGGTCCCCAGATACGCGGTATTTT.

This clonotype was observed many times. In DNA, the CDR3 is TGTGCCAGCGTTTCCGGGACTAGCGTCTACAATGAGCAGTTCTTC. This encodes CASVSGTSVYNEQFF. This chain links TRBV7-3 with TRBJ2-1; TRBD2 aligns across 10 bases. The germline V gene encodes CDR1 SGHTA and CDR2 FQGTGA. The CDR3 has 15 amino acids. J gave up 3 bases and V 8 bases, and 7 bases lay outside the gene matches.

This clonotype was recorded many times. This chain connects TRBV15 to TRBJ2-7, with D possibly being TRBD2 (7 bases). The CDR3 consists of 15 residues. Trimming stripped 0 bases from V and 2 bases from J, with 11 bases between. Per the germline V gene, CDR1 is LNHNV and CDR2 is YYDKDF (reference sequence). The CDR3 reads CATSRDRGAAYEQYF. CDR3 nucleotides: TGTGCCACCAGCAGAGACCGGGGGGCAGCCTACGAGCAGTACTTC.

Ten or more counts support this clonotype. This sequence joins TRBV3-1 and TRBJ1-6; D unclear. Trimming cost V 2 bases and J 11 bases, with 13 bases left between them. This CDR3 contains 14 residues. The V gene's germline CDR1 is LGHDT and CDR2 YNNKEL (reference sequence). CDR3 region: CASSQSRRLTPLHF. Written as DNA, the CDR3 is TGTGCCAGCAGCCAATCCCGTAGGCTGACACCCCTCCACTTT.

This clonotype was seen many times. The rearrangement links TRBV28 to TRBJ1-2; D may be TRBD1 (6 bases). Germline CDR1 MDHEN, CDR2 SYDVKM. V lost 4 bases and J 3 bases, leaving 15 bases between the germline ends. This CDR3 is built from 15 residues. Here the CDR3 DNA reads TGTGCCAGCAGTTCCCCGCCGGACAGCGACTATGGCTACACCTTC. Its protein product is CASSSPPDSDYGYTF.

The rearrangement uses TRBV2 and TRBJ2-2, with D possibly being TRBD1 or TRBD2 (5 bases each). CDR1 is SNHLY, CDR2 FYNNEI, per germline. The CDR3 contains 12 residues. Trimming took 8 bases from V and 6 from J, leaving 10 bases between them. CDR3 bases: TGTGCCAGCTTGGGACCCGCCGGGGAGCTGTTTTTT. Protein product: CASLGPAGELFF.

At least ten counts were recorded for this clonotype. V is TRBV28 and J is TRBJ1-5; D gene ambiguous. Germline CDR1 reads MDHEN; CDR2 reads SYDVKM. The CDR3 contains 15 residues. The V gene lost 0 bases and the J gene lost 5 bases, with 11 bases spanning the gap. The CDR3 DNA is TGTGCCAGCAGTTTATGGCAGGAGACTGATCAGCCCCAGCATTTT. Translation gives CASSLWQETDQPQHF.

The CDR3 DNA is TGCAGTGCTGGGACTAGCGGGAAACCTAGCACAGATACGCAGTTCTTC. Protein product: CSAGTSGKPSTDTQFF. The rearrangement links TRBV20-1 to TRBJ2-1; 13 bases agree with TRBD2. Germline V gives CDR1 DFQATT, CDR2 SNEGSKA (reference sequence). J lost 12 bases, V lost 5 bases, and 16 bases had no gene match. This CDR3 has 16 amino acids.

This clonotype was counted ten times or more. This chain connects TRBV5-5 to TRBJ1-5; D might be TRBD1 (6 bases). CDR1 SGHKS and CDR2 YYEKEE come from the germline V gene (reference sequence). The CDR3 is 15 residues long. V was trimmed by 0 bases and J by 0 bases, leaving 7 bases between them. CDR3 sequence reads: CASSLVQGSNQPQHF. CDR3 nucleotides: TGTGCCAGCAGCTTGGTACAGGGTAGCAATCAGCCCCAGCATTTT.

About this clonotype itself: A much larger clone sits a single nucleotide away, making a read error possible. The rearrangement uses TRBV7-3 and TRBJ2-1, with 8 bases identical to TRBD2. Germline CDR1 and CDR2: SGHTA and FQGTGA. The V gene end was trimmed by 6 bases and the J gene end by 8 bases; junction bases not matched to a gene: 12. The CDR3 loop spans 15 amino acids. The CDR3 reads CASRPPAGVVDEQFF. CDR3 DNA: TGTGCCAGCAGACCACCAGCGGGAGTCGTCGATGAGCAGTTCTTC.